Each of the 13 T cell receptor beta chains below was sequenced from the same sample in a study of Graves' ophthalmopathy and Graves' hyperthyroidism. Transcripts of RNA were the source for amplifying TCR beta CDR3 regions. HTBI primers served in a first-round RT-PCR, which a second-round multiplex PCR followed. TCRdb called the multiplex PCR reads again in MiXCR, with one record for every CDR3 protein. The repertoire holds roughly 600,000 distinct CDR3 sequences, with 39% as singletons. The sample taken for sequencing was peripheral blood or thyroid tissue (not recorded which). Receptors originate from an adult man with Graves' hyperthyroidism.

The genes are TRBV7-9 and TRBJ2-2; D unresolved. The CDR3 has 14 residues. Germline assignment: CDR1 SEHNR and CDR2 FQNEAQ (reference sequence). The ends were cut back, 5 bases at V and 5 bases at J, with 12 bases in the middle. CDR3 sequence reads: CASSPMLGTGELFF. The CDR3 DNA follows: TGTGCCAGCAGCCCCATGTTGGGAACCGGGGAGCTGTTTTTT. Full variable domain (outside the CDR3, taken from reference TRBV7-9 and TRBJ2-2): DTGVSQNPRHKITKRGQNVTFRCDPISEHNRLYWYRQTLGQGPEFLTYFQNEAQLEKSRLLSDRFSAERPKGSFSTLEIQRTEQGDSAMYLCASSPMLGTGELFFGEGSRLTVL.

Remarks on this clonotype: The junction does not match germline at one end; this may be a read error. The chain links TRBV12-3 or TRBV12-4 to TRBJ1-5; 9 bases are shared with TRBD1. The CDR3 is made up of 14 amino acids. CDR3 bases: TGTGCCAGCAGCCCGGACAGGGGTGGACAGCTCCAGCATTTT. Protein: CASSPDRGGQLQHF.

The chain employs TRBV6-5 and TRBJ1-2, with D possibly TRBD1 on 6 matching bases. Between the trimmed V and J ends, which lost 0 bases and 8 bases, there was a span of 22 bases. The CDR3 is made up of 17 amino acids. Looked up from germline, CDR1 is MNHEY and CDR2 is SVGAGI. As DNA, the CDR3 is TGTGCCAGCAGTTACTCGATCGGGGGCCGCGCCCTGTGGGGCTACACCTTC. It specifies CASSYSIGGRALWGYTF.

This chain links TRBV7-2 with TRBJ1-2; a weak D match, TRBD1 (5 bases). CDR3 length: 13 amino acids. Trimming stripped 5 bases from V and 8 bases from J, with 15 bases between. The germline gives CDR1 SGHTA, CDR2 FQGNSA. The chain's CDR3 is CASSTGREDGYTF. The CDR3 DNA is TGTGCCAGCAGCACAGGTCGTGAGGACGGCTACACCTTC.

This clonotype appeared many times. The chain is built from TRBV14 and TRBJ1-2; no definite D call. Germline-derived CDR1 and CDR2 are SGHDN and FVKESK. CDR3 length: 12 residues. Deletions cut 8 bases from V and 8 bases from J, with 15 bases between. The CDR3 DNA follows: TGTGCCAGCTCGAGGTCCGCGGACGGCTACACCTTC. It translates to CASSRSADGYTF.

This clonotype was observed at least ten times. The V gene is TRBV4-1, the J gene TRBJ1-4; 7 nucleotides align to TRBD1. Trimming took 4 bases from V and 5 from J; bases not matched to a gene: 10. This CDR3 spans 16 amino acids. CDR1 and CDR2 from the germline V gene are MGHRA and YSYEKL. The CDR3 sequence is CASSLRSGTVNEKLFF. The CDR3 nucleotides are TGCGCCAGCAGCCTACGAAGTGGGACAGTGAATGAAAAACTGTTTTTT.

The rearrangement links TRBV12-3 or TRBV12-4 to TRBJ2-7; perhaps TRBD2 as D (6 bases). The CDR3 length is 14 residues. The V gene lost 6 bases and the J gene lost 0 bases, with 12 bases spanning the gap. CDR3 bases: TGTGCCAGCAGCCAAGGACTACCCTCCTACGAGCAGTACTTC. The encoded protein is CASSQGLPSYEQYF.

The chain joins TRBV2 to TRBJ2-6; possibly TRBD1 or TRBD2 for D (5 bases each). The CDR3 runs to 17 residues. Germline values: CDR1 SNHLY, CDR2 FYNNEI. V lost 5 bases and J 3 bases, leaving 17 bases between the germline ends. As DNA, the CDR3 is TGTGCCAGCAGTCGAGGGGCAGGTCGAAGTGGGGCCAACGTCCTGACTTTC. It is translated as CASSRGAGRSGANVLTF.

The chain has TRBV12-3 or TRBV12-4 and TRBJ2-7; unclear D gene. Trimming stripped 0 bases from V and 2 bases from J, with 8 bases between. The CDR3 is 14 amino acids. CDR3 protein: CASSLALRPYEQYF. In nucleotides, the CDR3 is TGTGCCAGCAGTTTAGCGCTGCGGCCCTACGAGCAGTACTTC.

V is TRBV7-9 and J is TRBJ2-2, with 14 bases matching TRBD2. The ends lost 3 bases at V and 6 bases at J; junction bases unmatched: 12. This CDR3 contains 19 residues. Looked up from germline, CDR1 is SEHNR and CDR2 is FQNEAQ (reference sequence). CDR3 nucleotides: TGTGCCAGCAGCTTCGTGACTAGCGGGAGGGCCTTTTCTTCCGGGGAGCTGTTTTTT. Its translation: CASSFVTSGRAFSSGELFF.

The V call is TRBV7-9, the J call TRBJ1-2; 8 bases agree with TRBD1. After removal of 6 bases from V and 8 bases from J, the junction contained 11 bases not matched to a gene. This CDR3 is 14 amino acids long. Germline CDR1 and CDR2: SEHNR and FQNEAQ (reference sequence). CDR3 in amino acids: CASSLSPDRDGYTF. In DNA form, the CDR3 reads TGTGCCAGCAGTTTATCCCCGGACAGGGACGGCTACACCTTC.

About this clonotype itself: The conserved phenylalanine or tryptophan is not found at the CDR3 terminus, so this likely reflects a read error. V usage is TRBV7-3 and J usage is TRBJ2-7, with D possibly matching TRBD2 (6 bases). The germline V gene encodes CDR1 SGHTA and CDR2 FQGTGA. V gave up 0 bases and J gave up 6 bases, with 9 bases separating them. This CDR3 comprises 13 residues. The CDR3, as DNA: TGTGCCAGCAGCTTAACGGGGGGTGGCGAGCAGTACTAC. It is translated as CASSLTGGGEQYY.

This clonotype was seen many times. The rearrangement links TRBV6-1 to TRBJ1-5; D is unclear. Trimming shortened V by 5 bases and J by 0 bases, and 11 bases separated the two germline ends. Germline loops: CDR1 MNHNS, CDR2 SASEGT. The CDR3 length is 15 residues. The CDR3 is CASSYGQYSNQPQHF. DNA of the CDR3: TGTGCCAGCAGTTACGGGCAGTATAGCAATCAGCCCCAGCATTTT.